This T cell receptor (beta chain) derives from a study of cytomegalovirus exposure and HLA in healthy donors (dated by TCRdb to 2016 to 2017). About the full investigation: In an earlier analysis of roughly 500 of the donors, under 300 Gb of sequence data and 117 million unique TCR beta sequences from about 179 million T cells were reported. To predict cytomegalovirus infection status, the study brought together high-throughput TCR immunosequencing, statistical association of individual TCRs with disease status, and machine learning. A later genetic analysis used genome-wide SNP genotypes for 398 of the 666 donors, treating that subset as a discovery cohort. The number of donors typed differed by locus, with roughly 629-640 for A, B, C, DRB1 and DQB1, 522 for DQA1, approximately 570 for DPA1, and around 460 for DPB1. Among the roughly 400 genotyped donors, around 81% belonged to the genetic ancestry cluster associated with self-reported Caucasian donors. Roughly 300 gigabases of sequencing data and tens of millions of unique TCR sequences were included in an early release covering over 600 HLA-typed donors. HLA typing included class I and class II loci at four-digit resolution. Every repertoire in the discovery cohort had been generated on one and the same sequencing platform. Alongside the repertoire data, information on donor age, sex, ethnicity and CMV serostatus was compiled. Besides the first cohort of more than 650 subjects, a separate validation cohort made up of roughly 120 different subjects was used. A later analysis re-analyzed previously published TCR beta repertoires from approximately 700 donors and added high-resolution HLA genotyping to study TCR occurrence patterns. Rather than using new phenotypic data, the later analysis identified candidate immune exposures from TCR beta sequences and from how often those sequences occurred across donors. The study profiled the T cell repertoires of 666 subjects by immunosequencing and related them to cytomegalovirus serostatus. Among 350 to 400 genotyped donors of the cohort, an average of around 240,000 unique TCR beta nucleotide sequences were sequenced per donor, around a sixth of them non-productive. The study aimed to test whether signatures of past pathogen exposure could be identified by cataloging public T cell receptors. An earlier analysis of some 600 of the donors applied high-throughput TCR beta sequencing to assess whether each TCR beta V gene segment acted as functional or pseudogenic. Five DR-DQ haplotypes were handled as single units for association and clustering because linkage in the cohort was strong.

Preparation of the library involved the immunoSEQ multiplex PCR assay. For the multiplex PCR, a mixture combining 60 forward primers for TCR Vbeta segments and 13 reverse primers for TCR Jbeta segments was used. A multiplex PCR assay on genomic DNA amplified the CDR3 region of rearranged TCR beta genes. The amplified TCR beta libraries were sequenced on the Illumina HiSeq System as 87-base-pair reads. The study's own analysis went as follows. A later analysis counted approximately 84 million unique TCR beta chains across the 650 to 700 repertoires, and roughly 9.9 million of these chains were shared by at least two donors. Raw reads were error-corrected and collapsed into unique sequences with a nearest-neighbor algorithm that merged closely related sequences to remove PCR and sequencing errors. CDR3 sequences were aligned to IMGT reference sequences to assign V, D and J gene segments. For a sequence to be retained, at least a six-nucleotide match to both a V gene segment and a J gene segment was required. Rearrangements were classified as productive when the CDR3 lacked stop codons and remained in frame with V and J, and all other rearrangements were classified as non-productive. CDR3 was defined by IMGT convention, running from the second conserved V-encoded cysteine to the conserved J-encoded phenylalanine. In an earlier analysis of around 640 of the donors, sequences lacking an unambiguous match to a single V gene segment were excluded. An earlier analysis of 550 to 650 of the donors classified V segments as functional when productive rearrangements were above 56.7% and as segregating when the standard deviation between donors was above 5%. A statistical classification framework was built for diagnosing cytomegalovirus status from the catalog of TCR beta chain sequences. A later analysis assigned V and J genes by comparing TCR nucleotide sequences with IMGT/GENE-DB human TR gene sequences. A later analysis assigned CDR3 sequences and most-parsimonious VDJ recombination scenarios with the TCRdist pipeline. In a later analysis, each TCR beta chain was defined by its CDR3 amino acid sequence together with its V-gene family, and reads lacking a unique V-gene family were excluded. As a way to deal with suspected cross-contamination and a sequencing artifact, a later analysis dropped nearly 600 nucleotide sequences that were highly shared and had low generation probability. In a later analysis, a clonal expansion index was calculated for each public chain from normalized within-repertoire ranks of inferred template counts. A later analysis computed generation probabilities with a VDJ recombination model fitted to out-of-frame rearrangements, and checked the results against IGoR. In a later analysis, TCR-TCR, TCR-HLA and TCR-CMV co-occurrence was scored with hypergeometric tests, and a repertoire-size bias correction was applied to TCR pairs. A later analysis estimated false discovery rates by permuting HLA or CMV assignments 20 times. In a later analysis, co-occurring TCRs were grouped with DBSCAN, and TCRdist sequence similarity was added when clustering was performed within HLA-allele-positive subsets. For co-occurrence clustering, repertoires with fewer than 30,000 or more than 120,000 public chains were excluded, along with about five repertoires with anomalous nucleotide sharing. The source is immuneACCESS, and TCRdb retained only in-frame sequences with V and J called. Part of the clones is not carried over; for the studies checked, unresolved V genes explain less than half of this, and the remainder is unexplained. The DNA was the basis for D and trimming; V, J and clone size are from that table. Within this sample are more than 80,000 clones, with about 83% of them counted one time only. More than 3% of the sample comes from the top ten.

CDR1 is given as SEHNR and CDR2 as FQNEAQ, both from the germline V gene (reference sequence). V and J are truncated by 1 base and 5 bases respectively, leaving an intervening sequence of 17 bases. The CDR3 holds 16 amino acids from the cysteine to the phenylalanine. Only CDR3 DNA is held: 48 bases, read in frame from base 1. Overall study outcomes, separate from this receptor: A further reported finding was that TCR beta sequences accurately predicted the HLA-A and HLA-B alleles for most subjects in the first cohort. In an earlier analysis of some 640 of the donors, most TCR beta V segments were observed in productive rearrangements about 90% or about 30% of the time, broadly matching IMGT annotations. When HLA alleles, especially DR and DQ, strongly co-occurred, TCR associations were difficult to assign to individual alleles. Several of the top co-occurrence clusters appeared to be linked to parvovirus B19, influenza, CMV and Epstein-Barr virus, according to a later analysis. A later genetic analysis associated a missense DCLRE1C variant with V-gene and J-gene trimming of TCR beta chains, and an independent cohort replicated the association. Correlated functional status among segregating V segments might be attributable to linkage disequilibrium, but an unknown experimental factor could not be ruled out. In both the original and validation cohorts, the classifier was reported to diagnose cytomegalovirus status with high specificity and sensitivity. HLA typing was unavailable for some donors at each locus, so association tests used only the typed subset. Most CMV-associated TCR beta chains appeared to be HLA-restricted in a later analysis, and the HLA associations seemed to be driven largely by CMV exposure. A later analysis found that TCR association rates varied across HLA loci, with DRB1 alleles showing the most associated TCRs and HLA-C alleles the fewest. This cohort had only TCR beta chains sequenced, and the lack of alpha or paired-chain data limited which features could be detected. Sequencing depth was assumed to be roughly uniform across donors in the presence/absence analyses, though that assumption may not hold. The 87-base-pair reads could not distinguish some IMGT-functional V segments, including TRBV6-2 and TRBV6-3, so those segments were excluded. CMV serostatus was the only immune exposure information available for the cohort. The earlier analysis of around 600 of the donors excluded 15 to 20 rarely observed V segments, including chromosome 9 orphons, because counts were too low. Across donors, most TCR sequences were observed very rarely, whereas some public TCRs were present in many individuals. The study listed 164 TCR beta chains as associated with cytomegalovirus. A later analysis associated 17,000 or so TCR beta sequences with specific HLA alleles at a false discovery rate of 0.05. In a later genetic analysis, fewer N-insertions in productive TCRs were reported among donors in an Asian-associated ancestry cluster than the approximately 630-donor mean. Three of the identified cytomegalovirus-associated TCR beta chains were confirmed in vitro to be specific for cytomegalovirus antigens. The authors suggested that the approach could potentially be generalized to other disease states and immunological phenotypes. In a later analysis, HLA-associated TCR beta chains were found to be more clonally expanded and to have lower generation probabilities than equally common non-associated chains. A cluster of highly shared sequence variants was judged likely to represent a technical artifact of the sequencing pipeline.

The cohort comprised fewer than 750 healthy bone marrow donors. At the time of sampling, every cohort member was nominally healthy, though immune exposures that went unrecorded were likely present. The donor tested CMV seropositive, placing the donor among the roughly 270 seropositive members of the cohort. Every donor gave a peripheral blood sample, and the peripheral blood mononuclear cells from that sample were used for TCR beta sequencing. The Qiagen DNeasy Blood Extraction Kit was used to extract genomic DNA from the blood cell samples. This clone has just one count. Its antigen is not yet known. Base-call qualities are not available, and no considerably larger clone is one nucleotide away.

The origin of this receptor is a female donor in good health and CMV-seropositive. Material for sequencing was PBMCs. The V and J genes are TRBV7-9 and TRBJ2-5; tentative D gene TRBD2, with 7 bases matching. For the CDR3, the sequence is CASSLDSRGARETQYF. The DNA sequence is TGTGCCAGCAGCTTAGATAGTCGGGGGGCCAGGGAGACCCAGTACTTC.